This T cell receptor (beta chain) was found in a study of cytomegalovirus exposure and HLA in healthy donors. Looking at the study overall: Membership in the Caucasian-associated ancestry cluster was found for approximately 85% of approximately 400 genotyped donors. Study-wide findings and caveats: After further analysis at a later stage, 15,000 to 20,000 TCR beta sequences were associated with HLA alleles at 0.05 false discovery rate. With further analysis later on, most CMV-associated TCR beta chains appeared HLA-restricted.

CDR1 is MDHEN and CDR2 is SYDVKM in the germline V gene. CDR3 length: 11 residues. J was trimmed by 7 bases and V by 8 bases; bases with no gene match: 4. Researchers ran the PCR with 60 Vbeta and 13 Jbeta primers. Sequencing used immunoSEQ multiplex PCR; TCRdb keeps in-frame clones, though not all of them. This table has about 120,000 clones, roughly 82% appearing once. Details on this clone: Its antigen remains unknown.

This sequence was found in a woman aged 18-29 years in good health and CMV-seronegative. The sample taken for sequencing was PBMCs. J is TRBJ1-2 and V is TRBV28, with 7 nucleotides matching TRBD1. This CDR3 reads CASGDRSGYTF. CDR3 nucleotide sequence: TGTGCCAGCGGGGACAGATCTGGCTACACCTTC.